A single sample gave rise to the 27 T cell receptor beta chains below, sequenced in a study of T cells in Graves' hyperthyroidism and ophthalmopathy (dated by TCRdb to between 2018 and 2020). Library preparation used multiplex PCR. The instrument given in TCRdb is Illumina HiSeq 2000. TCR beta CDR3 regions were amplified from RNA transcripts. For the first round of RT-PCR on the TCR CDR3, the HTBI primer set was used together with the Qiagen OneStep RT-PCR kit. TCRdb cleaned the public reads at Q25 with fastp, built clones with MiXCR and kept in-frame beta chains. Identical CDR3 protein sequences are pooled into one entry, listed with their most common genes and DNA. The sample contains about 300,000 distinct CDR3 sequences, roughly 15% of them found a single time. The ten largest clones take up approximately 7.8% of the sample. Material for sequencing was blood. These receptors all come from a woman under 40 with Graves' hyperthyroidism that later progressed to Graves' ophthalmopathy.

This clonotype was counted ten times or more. This CDR3 is CASSLALPGELFF. In DNA, the CDR3 is TGTGCCAGCAGTCTAGCCCTCCCCGGGGAGCTGTTTTTT. This chain uses TRBV28 with TRBJ2-2; D is perhaps TRBD2 (5 bases). The CDR3 sequence is 13 residues long. Deletions cut 5 bases from V and 6 bases from J, with 10 bases between. Germline values: CDR1 MDHEN, CDR2 SYDVKM. Full variable domain (missing parts from reference TRBV28 and TRBJ2-2): DVKVTQSSRYLVKRTGEKVFLECVQDMDHENMFWYRQDPGLGLRLIYFSYDVKMKEKGDIPEGYSVSREKKERFSLILESASTNQTSMYLCASSLALPGELFFGEGSRLTVL.

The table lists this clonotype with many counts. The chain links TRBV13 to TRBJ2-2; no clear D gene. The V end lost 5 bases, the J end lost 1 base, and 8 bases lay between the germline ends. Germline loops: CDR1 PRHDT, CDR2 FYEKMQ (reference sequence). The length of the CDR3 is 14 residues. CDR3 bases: TGTGCCAGCAGCCCCGGACGGAACACCGGGGAGCTGTTTTTT. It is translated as CASSPGRNTGELFF.

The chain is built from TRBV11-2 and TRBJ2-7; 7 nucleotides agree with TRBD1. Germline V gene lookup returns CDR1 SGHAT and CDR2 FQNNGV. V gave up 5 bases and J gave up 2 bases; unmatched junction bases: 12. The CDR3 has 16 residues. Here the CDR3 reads CASSPRPGQRPYEQYF. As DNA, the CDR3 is TGTGCCAGCAGCCCTCGTCCGGGACAGCGGCCCTACGAGCAGTACTTC.

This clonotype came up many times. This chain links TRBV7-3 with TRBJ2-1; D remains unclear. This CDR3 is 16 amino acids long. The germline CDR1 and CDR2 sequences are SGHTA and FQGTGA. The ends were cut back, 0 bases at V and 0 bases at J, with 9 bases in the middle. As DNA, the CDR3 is TGTGCCAGCAGCTTAACGCTTAAGAGCTCCTACAATGAGCAGTTCTTC. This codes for CASSLTLKSSYNEQFF.

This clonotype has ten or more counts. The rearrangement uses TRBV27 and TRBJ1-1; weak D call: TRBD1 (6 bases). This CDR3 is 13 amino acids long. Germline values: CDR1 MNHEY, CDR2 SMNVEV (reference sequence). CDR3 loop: CTSGRGVISEAFF. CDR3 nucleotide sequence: TGTACTTCAGGGAGGGGGGTCATCAGTGAAGCTTTCTTT.

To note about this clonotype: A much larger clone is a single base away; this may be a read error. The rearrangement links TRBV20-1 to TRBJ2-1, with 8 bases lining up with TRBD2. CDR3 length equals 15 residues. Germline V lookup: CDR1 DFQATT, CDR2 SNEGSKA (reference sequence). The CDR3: CSAVGAGVNYNEQSF. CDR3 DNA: TGCAGTGCGGTTGGAGCGGGAGTAAATTACAATGAGCAGTCCTTC.

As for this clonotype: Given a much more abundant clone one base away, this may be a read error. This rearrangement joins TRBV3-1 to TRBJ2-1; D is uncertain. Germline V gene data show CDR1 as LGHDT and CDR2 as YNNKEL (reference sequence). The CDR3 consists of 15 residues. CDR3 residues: CTSSQSGGSYNEQFF. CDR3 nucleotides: TGTACCAGCAGCCAATCAGGTGGATCCTACAATGAGCAGTTCTTC.

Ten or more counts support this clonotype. The CDR3 DNA is TGTGCCAGCAGTTTAGTCAACAGCGCCACTGAAGCTTTCTTT. This gives the protein CASSLVNSATEAFF. This chain uses TRBV28 with TRBJ1-1; D not resolved. The CDR3 is made up of 14 amino acids. The V end lost 2 bases, the J end lost 4 bases, and 11 bases lay between the germline ends. CDR1 MDHEN and CDR2 SYDVKM come from the germline V gene. Using reference TRBV28 and TRBJ1-1 for the parts outside the CDR3, the full variable domain is DVKVTQSSRYLVKRTGEKVFLECVQDMDHENMFWYRQDPGLGLRLIYFSYDVKMKEKGDIPEGYSVSREKKERFSLILESASTNQTSMYLCASSLVNSATEAFFGQGTRLTVV.

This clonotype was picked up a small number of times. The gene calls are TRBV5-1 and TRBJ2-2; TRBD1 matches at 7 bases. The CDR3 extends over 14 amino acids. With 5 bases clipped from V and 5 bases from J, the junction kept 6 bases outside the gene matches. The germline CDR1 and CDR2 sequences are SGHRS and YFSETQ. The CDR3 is CASSSTGVTGELFF. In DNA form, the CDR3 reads TGCGCCAGCAGTTCAACAGGGGTGACCGGGGAGCTGTTTTTT.

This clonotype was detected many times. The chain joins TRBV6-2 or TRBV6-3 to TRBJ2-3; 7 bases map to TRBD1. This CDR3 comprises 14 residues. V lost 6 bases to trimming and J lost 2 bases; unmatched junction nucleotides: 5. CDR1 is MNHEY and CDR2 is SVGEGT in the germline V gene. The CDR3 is CASRRQGSTDTQYF. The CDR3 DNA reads TGTGCCAGCAGAAGACAGGGCTCCACAGATACGCAGTATTTT.

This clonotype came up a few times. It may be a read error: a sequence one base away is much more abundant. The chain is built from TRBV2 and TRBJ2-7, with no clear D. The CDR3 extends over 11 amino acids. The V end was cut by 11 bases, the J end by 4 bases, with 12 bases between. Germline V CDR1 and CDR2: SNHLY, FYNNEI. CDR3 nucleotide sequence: TGTGCCGGCTCTCCTATGTACGAGCAGTACTTC. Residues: CAGSPMYEQYF.

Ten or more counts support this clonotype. DNA for the CDR3: TGCAGTGCTACGGGACAGGGGGCCGAAGCTTTCTTT. It codes for CSATGQGAEAFF. This chain joins TRBV20-1 and TRBJ1-1, with 12 bases identical to TRBD1. Unmatched junction bases numbered 2, after V lost 4 bases and J lost 8 bases. The CDR3 consists of 12 residues. Germline V gene data show CDR1 as DFQATT and CDR2 as SNEGSKA (reference sequence).

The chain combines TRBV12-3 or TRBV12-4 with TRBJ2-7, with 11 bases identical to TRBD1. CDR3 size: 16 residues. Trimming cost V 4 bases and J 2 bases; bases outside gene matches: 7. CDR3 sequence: CASSWTGGRGPYEQYF. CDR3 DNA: TGTGCCAGCAGTTGGACAGGGGGCAGGGGTCCCTACGAGCAGTACTTC.

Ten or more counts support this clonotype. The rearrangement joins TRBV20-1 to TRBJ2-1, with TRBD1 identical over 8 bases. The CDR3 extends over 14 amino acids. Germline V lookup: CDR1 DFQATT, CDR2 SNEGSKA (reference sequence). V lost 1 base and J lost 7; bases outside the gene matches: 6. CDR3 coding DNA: TGCAGTGCTAGAGCAGGGGGCGAAGCGAATGAGCAGTTCTTC. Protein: CSARAGGEANEQFF.

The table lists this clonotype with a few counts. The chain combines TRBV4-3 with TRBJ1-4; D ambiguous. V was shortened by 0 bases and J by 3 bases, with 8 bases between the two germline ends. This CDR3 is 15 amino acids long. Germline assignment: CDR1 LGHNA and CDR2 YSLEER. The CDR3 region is CASSQDKGSNEKLFF. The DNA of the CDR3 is TGCGCCAGCAGCCAAGACAAGGGTTCTAATGAAAAACTGTTTTTT.

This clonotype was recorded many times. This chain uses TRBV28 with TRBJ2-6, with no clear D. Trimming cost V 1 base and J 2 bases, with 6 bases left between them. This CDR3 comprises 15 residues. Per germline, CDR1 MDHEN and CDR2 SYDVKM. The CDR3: CASSLLSAGANVLTF. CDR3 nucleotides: TGTGCCAGCAGTTTATTGAGTGCTGGGGCCAACGTCCTGACTTTC.

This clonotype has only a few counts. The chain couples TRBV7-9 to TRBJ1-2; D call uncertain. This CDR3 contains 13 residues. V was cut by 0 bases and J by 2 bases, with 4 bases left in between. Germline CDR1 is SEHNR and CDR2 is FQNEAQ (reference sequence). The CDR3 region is CASSLAVNYGYTF. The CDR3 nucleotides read TGTGCCAGCAGCTTAGCAGTAAACTATGGCTACACCTTC.

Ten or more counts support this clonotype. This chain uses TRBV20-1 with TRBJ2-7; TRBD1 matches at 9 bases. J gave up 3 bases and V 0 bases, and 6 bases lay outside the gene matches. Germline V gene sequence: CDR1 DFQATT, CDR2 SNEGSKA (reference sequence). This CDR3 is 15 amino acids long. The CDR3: CSARDPQTGGYEQYF. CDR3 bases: TGCAGTGCTAGAGATCCTCAGACAGGGGGCTACGAGCAGTACTTC.

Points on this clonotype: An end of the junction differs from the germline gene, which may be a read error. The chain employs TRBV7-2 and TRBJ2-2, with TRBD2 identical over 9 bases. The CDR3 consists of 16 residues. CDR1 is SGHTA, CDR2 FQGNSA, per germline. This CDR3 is CASSLRLAANTGELYF. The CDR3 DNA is TGTGCCAGCAGCTTAAGACTAGCGGCGAACACCGGGGAGCTGTACTTC.

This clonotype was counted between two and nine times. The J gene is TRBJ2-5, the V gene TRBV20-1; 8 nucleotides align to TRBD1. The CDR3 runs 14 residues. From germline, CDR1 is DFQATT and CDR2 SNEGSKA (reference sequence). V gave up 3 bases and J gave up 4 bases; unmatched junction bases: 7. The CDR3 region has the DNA TGCAGTGCTAGGTGGACAGGGAGAATAGAGACCCAGTACTTC. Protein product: CSARWTGRIETQYF.

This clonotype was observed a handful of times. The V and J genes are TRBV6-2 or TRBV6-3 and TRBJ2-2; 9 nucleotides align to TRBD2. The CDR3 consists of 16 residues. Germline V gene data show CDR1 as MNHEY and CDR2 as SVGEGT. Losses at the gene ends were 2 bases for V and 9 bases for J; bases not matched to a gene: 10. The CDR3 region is CASSYPTAGGPRELFF. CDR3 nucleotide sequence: TGTGCCAGCAGTTACCCCACCGCGGGAGGGCCTCGGGAGCTGTTTTTT.

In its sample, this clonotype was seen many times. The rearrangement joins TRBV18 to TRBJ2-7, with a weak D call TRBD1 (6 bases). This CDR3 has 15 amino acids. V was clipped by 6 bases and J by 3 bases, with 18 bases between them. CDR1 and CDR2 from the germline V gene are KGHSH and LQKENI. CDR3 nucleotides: TGTGCCAGCTCCCCGGGGCAGGGGCACTACTACGAGCAGTACTTC. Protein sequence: CASSPGQGHYYEQYF.

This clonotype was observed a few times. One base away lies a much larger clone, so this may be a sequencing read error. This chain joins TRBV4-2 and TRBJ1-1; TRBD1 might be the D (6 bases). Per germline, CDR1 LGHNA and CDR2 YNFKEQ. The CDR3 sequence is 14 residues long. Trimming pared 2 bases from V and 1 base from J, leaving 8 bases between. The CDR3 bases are TGTGCCAGCAGCCAAATGACAGGGAACACTGAAGCTTTCTTT. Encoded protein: CASSQMTGNTEAFF.

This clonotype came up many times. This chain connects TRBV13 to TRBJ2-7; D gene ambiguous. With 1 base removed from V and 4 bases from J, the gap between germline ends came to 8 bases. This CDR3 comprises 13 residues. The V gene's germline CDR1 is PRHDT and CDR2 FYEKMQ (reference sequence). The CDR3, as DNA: TGTGCCAGCAGCTTAGCCATTGGGTACGAGCAGTACTTC. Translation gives CASSLAIGYEQYF.

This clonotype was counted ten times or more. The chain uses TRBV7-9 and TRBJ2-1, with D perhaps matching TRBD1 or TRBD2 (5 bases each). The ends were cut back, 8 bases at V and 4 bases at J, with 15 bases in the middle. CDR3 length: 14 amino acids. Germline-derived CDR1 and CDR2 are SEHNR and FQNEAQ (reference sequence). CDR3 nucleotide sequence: TGTGCCAGCCGAGGGATCCAGGGTTACAATGAGCAGTTCTTC. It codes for CASRGIQGYNEQFF.

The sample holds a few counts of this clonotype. CDR3 in amino acids: CASSQKSGIGNIQYF. DNA of the CDR3: TGCGCCAGCAGCCAGAAAAGCGGGATTGGAAACATTCAGTACTTC. This chain connects TRBV4-3 to TRBJ2-4; 7 nucleotides agree with TRBD2. J lost 6 bases, V lost 3 bases, and 8 bases had no gene match. The V gene's germline CDR1 is LGHNA and CDR2 YSLEER. This CDR3 is 15 amino acids long.

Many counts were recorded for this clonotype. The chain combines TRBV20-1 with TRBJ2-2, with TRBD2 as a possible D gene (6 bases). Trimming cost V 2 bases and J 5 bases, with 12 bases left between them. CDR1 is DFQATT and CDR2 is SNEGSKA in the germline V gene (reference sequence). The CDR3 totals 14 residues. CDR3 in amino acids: CSARTPEGTGELFF. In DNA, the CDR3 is TGCAGTGCTAGAACCCCGGAGGGGACCGGGGAGCTGTTTTTT.